A single sample gave rise to the 14 T cell receptor beta chains below, sequenced in a study of graft-versus-host responses after intestinal transplantation. Method: immunoSEQ multiplex PCR; TCRdb's copy keeps in-frame clones and lacks some. The data contain around 99,000 clones, roughly 90% of them seen just once; the ten biggest clones take up about 0.7%. These receptors have no known antigen. Source: unstimulated CD4+ T cells sorted from spleen or lymph node cells, taken before transplant. These receptors all stem from a human donor who was the organ donor for an intestinal transplant.

The V gene is TRBV18, the J gene TRBJ1-3, with D perhaps matching TRBD1 (5 bases). Germline V gives CDR1 KGHSH, CDR2 LQKENI. The CDR3 has 16 amino acids. The ends were cut back, 6 bases at V and 0 bases at J, with 15 bases in the middle. CDR3: CASSGMGQLSGNTIYF. The DNA for the CDR3 is TGTGCCAGCTCTGGGATGGGGCAGCTCTCTGGAAACACCATATATTTT.

The chain recombines TRBV6-1 with TRBJ2-5; weak D call: TRBD2 (6 bases). V was shortened by 7 bases and J by 2 bases, with 14 bases between the two germline ends. Germline V CDR1 and CDR2: MNHNS, SASEGT. The CDR3 sequence is 14 residues long. Here the CDR3 reads CASIPRDFQETQYF. The CDR3 region has the DNA TGTGCCAGCATACCCCGGGACTTTCAAGAGACCCAGTACTTC.

The chain recombines TRBV6-1 with TRBJ1-1; 8 nucleotides line up with TRBD1. In germline, CDR1 is MNHNS, CDR2 SASEGT. Trimming removed 5 bases from V and 3 bases from J; junction bases left unmatched: 5. The CDR3 runs 14 residues. This CDR3 is CASSSGGGDTEAFF. CDR3 sequence (DNA): TGTGCCAGCAGTTCAGGGGGCGGGGACACTGAAGCTTTCTTT.

The chain is built from TRBV4-2 and TRBJ2-1; 7 bases are shared with TRBD1. V trimming: 0 bases; J trimming: 2 bases; junction bases outside the gene matches: 10. The CDR3 length is 18 residues. CDR1 and CDR2 (germline): LGHNA, YNFKEQ. This CDR3 is CASSQEGTATSPYNEQFF. The CDR3, as DNA: TGTGCCAGCAGCCAAGAGGGGACAGCCACATCCCCCTACAATGAGCAGTTCTTC.

Details on this clone: Other nucleotide sequences in the sample specify the same CDR3. The V gene is TRBV7-3, the J gene TRBJ2-1; 14 bases fit TRBD2. This CDR3 spans 14 amino acids. V dropped 5 bases and J dropped 10; count of bases not matched to a gene: 4. Germline V gene lookup returns CDR1 SGHTA and CDR2 FQGTGA. CDR3 protein: CASSPGTSGGEQFF. The CDR3 DNA reads as TGTGCCAGCAGCCCAGGGACTAGCGGGGGCGAGCAGTTCTTC.

The V and J genes are TRBV29-1 and TRBJ1-4; D not resolved. The germline CDR1 and CDR2 sequences are SQVTM and ANQGSEA. The CDR3 spans 13 residues. V was shortened by 5 bases and J by 8 bases, with 15 bases between the two germline ends. In DNA, the CDR3 is TGCAGCGTTTCGAGGTCCCGAGGAGAAAAACTGTTTTTT. This translates into CSVSRSRGEKLFF.

The chain combines TRBV9 with TRBJ2-2; D is possibly TRBD1 (5 bases). Germline V gives CDR1 SGDLS, CDR2 YYNGEE. V was pared by 4 bases and J by 3 bases, with 10 bases between. The CDR3 length is 14 residues. DNA for the CDR3: TGTGCCAGCAGCCCCCGACAGTACACCGGGGAGCTGTTTTTT. Its protein product is CASSPRQYTGELFF.

This clone occurred once. The chain employs TRBV5-1 and TRBJ2-7, with unresolved D. Per germline, CDR1 SGHRS and CDR2 YFSETQ. Trimming removed 1 base from V and 1 base from J, with 6 bases in between. CDR3 length: 13 residues. This chain's CDR3 is CASSLSESYEQYF. In DNA, the CDR3 is TGCGCCAGCAGCTTGTCAGAGTCCTACGAGCAGTACTTC. Based on the CDR3 plus reference TRBV5-1 and TRBJ2-7, the full variable domain is KAGVTQTPRYLIKTRGQQVTLSCSPISGHRSVSWYQQTPGQGLQFLFEYFSETQRNKGNFPGRFSGRQFSNSRSEMNVSTLELGDSALYLCASSLSESYEQYFGPGTRLTVT.

The rearrangement links TRBV6-5 to TRBJ1-2; 9 nucleotides line up with TRBD1. The junction had 5 bases not matched to a gene; V was cut back by 6 bases and J by 0 bases. Germline loops: CDR1 MNHEY, CDR2 SVGAGI. CDR3 length equals 15 residues. The CDR3 region is CASRPDRGSNYGYTF. The CDR3 bases are TGTGCCAGCAGGCCGGACAGGGGTTCTAACTATGGCTACACCTTC.

The genes are TRBV4-2 and TRBJ1-4, with D tentatively TRBD1 (6 bases). CDR3 size: 16 residues. V lost 3 bases to trimming and J lost 2 bases, with 13 bases between them. Germline V gene lookup returns CDR1 LGHNA and CDR2 YNFKEQ. In DNA form, the CDR3 reads TGTGCCAGCAGCCAGCAAGGGGGGTGGACTAATGAAAAACTGTTTTTT. Protein product: CASSQQGGWTNEKLFF.

V is TRBV27 and J is TRBJ2-7, with TRBD1 as a possible D gene (5 bases). V lost 5 bases, J lost 5 bases, and 16 bases lay in between. Germline V gene sequence: CDR1 MNHEY, CDR2 SMNVEV (reference sequence). The CDR3 has 14 amino acids. In DNA, the CDR3 is TGTGCCAGCAGTCGCCGCAAGGGGATCGACGAGCAGTACTTC. It encodes CASSRRKGIDEQYF.

The chain carries TRBV6-1 and TRBJ1-4; 12 nucleotides line up with TRBD1. Germline V gene lookup returns CDR1 MNHNS and CDR2 SASEGT. The CDR3 runs to 16 residues. Germline trimming cut 4 bases from V and 8 bases from J; bases unmatched to any gene: 8. The CDR3 nucleotides are TGTGCCAGCAGTGCCCAGTCCGGGACAGGGGGCGAAAAACTGTTTTTT. It specifies CASSAQSGTGGEKLFF.

V and J are TRBV10-1 and TRBJ2-1; 15 nucleotides agree with TRBD2. The V gene end was trimmed by 6 bases and the J gene end by 6 bases; junction bases not matched to a gene: 9. The CDR3 runs 17 residues. CDR1 is WNHNN, CDR2 SYGVQD, per germline (reference sequence). This CDR3 reads CASSGRTSGRATNEQFF. DNA of the CDR3: TGCGCCAGCAGCGGCCGGACTAGCGGGAGGGCCACCAATGAGCAGTTCTTC.

This rearrangement joins TRBV19 to TRBJ2-7; 8 positions match TRBD1. The V and J ends lost 5 bases and 3 bases, in that order; junction bases with no gene match: 9. Germline loops: CDR1 LNHDA, CDR2 SQIVND (reference sequence). The CDR3 is made up of 15 amino acids. CDR3 DNA sequence: TGTGCCAGTAGTTCCGGACAGGGAAGTATCTACGAGCAGTACTTC. It specifies CASSSGQGSIYEQYF.